This is a list of T cell receptor beta chains from one sample in a study of CD8+ T cells in alopecia areata. Assay: immunoSEQ multiplex PCR; the TCRdb copy retains only in-frame clones and omits some. The top ten hold roughly 14% of the sample, which has about 180,000 clones, about 60% seen once. The material sequenced was CD4+ T cells sorted from blood, taken at week 0. The source is a human donor with alopecia areata. Both conserved end residues are part of each CDR3. A D gene is named only where the DNA matches it firmly. Part of the rows lack a size; the others show once, few, many or a class for expanded clones.

CDR3 length	V gene	clone size	J gene	D gene	CDR3 protein	CDR3 DNA
15	TRBV9	NA	TRBJ2-7	NA	CASSVDYSVTYEQYF	TGTGCCAGCAGCGTAGATTACAGCGTAACCTACGAGCAGTACTTC
13	TRBV25-1	few	TRBJ1-1	NA	CASSAGGSTEAFF	TGTGCCAGCAGTGCGGGGGGCAGCACTGAAGCTTTCTTT
16	TRBV5-1	NA	TRBJ2-5	TRBD1	CASSPQLTGGLETQYF	TGCGCCAGCAGCCCACAACTGACAGGGGGATTGGAGACCCAGTACTTC
14	TRBV30	NA	TRBJ1-5	NA	CAWSVGITNQPQHF	TGTGCCTGGAGTGTTGGCATAACCAATCAGCCCCAGCATTTT
14	TRBV4-2	few	TRBJ1-2	NA	CASSQAEGVMGYTF	TGTGCCAGCAGCCAGGCGGAGGGAGTGATGGGCTACACCTTC
14	TRBV2	NA	TRBJ1-6	NA	CASSLTGGNSPLHF	TGTGCCAGCAGTCTCACAGGCGGTAATTCACCCCTCCACTTT
14	TRBV27	NA	TRBJ2-5	TRBD2	CASRASGGATTQYF	TGTGCCAGCCGGGCTAGCGGGGGGGCAACGACCCAGTACTTC
14	TRBV11-2	NA	TRBJ1-5	TRBD1	CASSKRTGQGGQHF	TGTGCCAGCAGCAAGCGGACAGGGCAAGGCGGCCAGCATTTT
15	TRBV14	NA	TRBJ2-7	TRBD1	CASSQSATGGYEQYF	TGTGCCAGCAGCCAATCCGCGACAGGGGGCTACGAGCAGTACTTC
14	TRBV11-2	few	TRBJ2-5	NA	CASSHQAQQETQYF	TGTGCCAGCAGCCACCAGGCCCAACAAGAGACCCAGTACTTC
10	TRBV29-1	NA	TRBJ2-7	NA	CSVEESEQYF	TGCAGCGTTGAGGAGTCCGAGCAGTACTTC